The clone carrying this T cell receptor (beta chain) was observed a handful of times. Antigen specificity is unknown. This CDR3 region has 14 residues. From germline, CDR1 is MGHRA and CDR2 YSYEKL. V lost 4 bases and J 3 bases, leaving 13 bases between the germline ends. This specimen comes from a study of shared clonotypes between healthy human individuals. Study results and limitations: Sequencing of the sorted subsets was shown by rarefaction to be incomplete despite large depth.

For sorted subsets, 150 to 200 ng DNA per replicate equaled roughly 30,000 T cell genomes. As handled by the study authors: Filtering was not the same, since immunoSEQ gave junction-only sequences without quality scores. Clones were sequenced by immunoSEQ multiplex PCR, and TCRdb holds only the in-frame ones, with some missing. V, J and clone size are taken as reported in that table, and D and trimming were inferred from the DNA itself. The sample has some 900,000 clones, 76% seen once. What was sequenced was memory CD4+ T cells sorted from blood. Subset indicated: CD45RA-negative fraction. The TCR sequence derives from a man aged 18 to 30 in good health. The chain links TRBV4-1 to TRBJ2-7, with no clear D. This CDR3 reads CASSPTEVSYEQYF. As DNA, the CDR3 is TGCGCCAGCAGCCCTACAGAGGTGAGCTACGAGCAGTACTTC.